The 5 T cell receptor beta chains below come from one sample, sequenced in a study of blood T cell repertoires in COVID-19. The protocol was immunoSEQ multiplex PCR, while the TCRdb copy is restricted to in-frame clones and leaves out a portion. The repertoire includes under 60,000 clones, 80% to 90% of them detected once, and about 1.6% sits in the top ten. Sequenced input: peripheral blood. These receptors all come from a man aged 60 to 75 with acute or convalescent COVID-19.

The chain employs TRBV25-1 and TRBJ2-7, with 9 bases aligning to TRBD1. Per the germline V gene, CDR1 is MGHDK and CDR2 is SYGVNS. V was clipped by 1 base and J by 7 bases; unmatched bases: 5. This CDR3 is built from 14 residues. This chain's CDR3 is CASSESGDRAEQYF. The CDR3 DNA reads TGTGCCAGCAGTGAATCAGGGGACAGGGCGGAGCAGTACTTC.

Only a few counts were recorded for this clone. CDR3: CAWSGEATDTQYF. The DNA for the CDR3 is TGTGCCTGGAGCGGTGAGGCCACAGATACGCAGTATTTT. The chain carries TRBV30 and TRBJ2-3; D not resolved. The CDR3 loop spans 13 amino acids. Germline V CDR1 and CDR2: GTSNPN, SVGIG (reference sequence). V was clipped by 3 bases and J by 2 bases, with 9 bases between them.

The gene calls are TRBV6-7 and TRBJ1-4; 7 bases align to TRBD1. TRBV6-7 is identified as an open reading frame with a role that is uncertain. The V gene end was trimmed by 3 bases and the J gene end by 10 bases; junction bases not matched to a gene: 5. The CDR3 runs to 13 residues. In nucleotides, the CDR3 is TGTGCCAGCAGTTATAGTGGGGACAGAAAACTGTTTTTT. Its translation: CASSYSGDRKLFF.

The rearrangement links TRBV6-5 to TRBJ1-1; 7 positions agree with TRBD1. The J segment lost 11 bases and the V segment lost 6 bases, leaving 9 bases of the junction unmatched. CDR3 length: 12 amino acids. CDR1 and CDR2 (germline): MNHEY, SVGAGI. In DNA, the CDR3 is TGTGCCAGCAGAGGGACAGTGGGTGAGGCTTTCTTT. Translation: CASRGTVGEAFF.

The chain joins TRBV5-1 to TRBJ1-2; 8 bases line up with TRBD1. Germline CDR1 and CDR2: SGHRS and YFSETQ. J gave up 7 bases and V 0 bases, and 8 bases lay outside the gene matches. This CDR3 is 15 amino acids long. The CDR3 DNA sequence: TGCGCCAGCAGCTTGGTGGCAGGGGGCTTGGTTGGCTACACCTTC. Translating it yields CASSLVAGGLVGYTF.